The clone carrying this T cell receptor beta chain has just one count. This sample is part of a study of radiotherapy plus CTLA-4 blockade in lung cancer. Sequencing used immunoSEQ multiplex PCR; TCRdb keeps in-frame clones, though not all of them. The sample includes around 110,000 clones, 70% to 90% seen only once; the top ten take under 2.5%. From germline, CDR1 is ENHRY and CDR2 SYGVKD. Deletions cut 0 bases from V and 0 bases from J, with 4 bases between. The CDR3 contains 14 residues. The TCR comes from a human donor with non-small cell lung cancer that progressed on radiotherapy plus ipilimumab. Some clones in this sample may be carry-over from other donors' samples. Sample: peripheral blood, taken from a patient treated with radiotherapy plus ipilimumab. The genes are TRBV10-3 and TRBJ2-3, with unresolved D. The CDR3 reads CAISESPSTDTQYF. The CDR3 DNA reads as TGTGCCATCAGTGAGTCACCCAGCACAGATACGCAGTATTTT.